One and the same sample provided the 22 T cell receptor beta chains below, sequenced in a study of molecular identifiers for immune sequencing clone quantification. TCRdb re-derived calls from the PCR reads in MiXCR, one entry per CDR3 protein. The sample shows 88,000 or so distinct CDR3 sequences, roughly 23% of them seen only once. Sequencing was done on a sample of naive CD8+ T cells from blood, with Jurkat cell RNA spiked in. Regarding subset: FACS-sorted CD8+CD4-CCR7+CD45RA+ naive T cells. The receptors originated from a human donor in good health. Some libraries in this study had Jurkat cell RNA spiked in.

In its sample, this clonotype was seen many times. Here the CDR3 DNA reads TGTGCCAGCAGCGTGTCCCAGGGCCGGAACACCGGGGAGCTGTTTTTT. Translation gives CASSVSQGRNTGELFF. The chain joins TRBV5-5 to TRBJ2-2; tentatively, D is TRBD1 (5 bases). Germline-derived CDR1 and CDR2 are SGHKS and YYEKEE (reference sequence). V was pared by 4 bases and J by 1 base, with 14 bases between. The CDR3 loop spans 16 amino acids.

The table lists this clonotype with a few counts. The chain has TRBV14 and TRBJ2-5; D possibly corresponds to TRBD2 (6 bases). Trimming cost V 6 bases and J 5 bases, with 19 bases left between them. Germline assignment: CDR1 SGHDN and CDR2 FVKESK. The CDR3 runs 15 residues. The CDR3 sequence is CASSSRDSPWETQYF. CDR3 nucleotides: TGTGCCAGCAGTTCCCGGGACTCCCCTTGGGAGACCCAGTACTTC.

This clonotype was detected ten times or more. V gene TRBV5-1 combines with J gene TRBJ1-4; D not certain. V lost 2 bases and J 2 bases, leaving 7 bases between the germline ends. Looked up from germline, CDR1 is SGHRS and CDR2 is YFSETQ. CDR3 length: 14 amino acids. The CDR3 DNA is TGCGCCAGCAGCTTTGAAGGTACTAATGAAAAACTGTTTTTT. Translating gives CASSFEGTNEKLFF.

There are many counts of this clonotype. The gene calls are TRBV9 and TRBJ2-7; 8 positions match TRBD1. From germline, CDR1 is SGDLS and CDR2 YYNGEE. The CDR3 totals 12 residues. V was clipped by 3 bases and J by 6 bases; unmatched bases: 2. This CDR3 is CASSAQGAEQYF. In DNA, the CDR3 is TGTGCCAGCAGCGCCCAGGGGGCCGAGCAGTACTTC.

In its sample, this clonotype was seen many times. The chain uses TRBV6-2 or TRBV6-3 and TRBJ2-1, with D unresolved. Trimming took off 3 bases at V and 10 bases at J, with 10 bases between the two ends. This CDR3 is 12 amino acids long. Germline loops: CDR1 MNHEY, CDR2 SVGEGT. CDR3 loop: CASSYGIGEQFF. DNA for the CDR3: TGTGCCAGCAGTTATGGTATAGGGGAGCAGTTCTTC.

This clonotype was seen more than once but under ten times. The chain combines TRBV19 with TRBJ1-4; D is unresolved. CDR1 is LNHDA, CDR2 SQIVND, per germline (reference sequence). V was cut by 3 bases and J by 5 bases, with 10 bases left in between. The CDR3 has 14 residues. The chain's CDR3 is CASSINHGNEKLFF. CDR3 bases: TGTGCCAGTAGTATTAACCATGGGAATGAAAAACTGTTTTTT.

This clonotype has more than one count but fewer than ten. Written as DNA, the CDR3 is TGTGCCAGCAGTTTCCGGACCACGGGATGGTCGGGAGGGTACTTC. Its translation: CASSFRTTGWSGGYF. The gene calls are TRBV28 and TRBJ2-7; 7 positions agree with TRBD2. The CDR3 contains 15 residues. V was clipped by 3 bases and J by 12 bases; unmatched bases: 17. Germline loops: CDR1 MDHEN, CDR2 SYDVKM.

Turning to this clonotype: Possible read error: a much larger clone is one base away. The rearrangement uses TRBV19 and TRBJ2-5; the match to TRBD1 covers 7 bases. CDR1 LNHDA and CDR2 SQIVND come from the germline V gene (reference sequence). CDR3 size: 14 residues. The CDR3 nucleotides are TGTGTCAGCAGAGATCAAACAGGGGCAGAGACCCAGTACTTC. Residues: CVSRDQTGAETQYF. The whole variable domain, remainder taken from reference TRBV19 and TRBJ2-5, is DGGITQSPKYLFRKEGQNVTLSCEQNLNHDAMYWYRQDPGQGLRLIYYSQIVNDFQKGDIAEGYSVSREKKESFPLTVTSAQKNPTAFYLCVSRDQTGAETQYFGPGTRLLVL.

This clonotype was found many times. CDR3 DNA: TGTGCCAGCAGCCAAGGAGGTGGGGGGCGCGGTGTCGCTTTCTTT. Protein sequence: CASSQGGGGRGVAFF. The chain employs TRBV14 and TRBJ1-1; tentative D call: TRBD1 (6 bases). V lost 1 base to trimming and J lost 11 bases, with 20 bases between them. CDR3 length equals 15 residues. The V gene's germline CDR1 is SGHDN and CDR2 FVKESK.

This clonotype appeared many times. The J gene is TRBJ2-5, the V gene TRBV7-9; unclear D gene. The CDR3 has 15 amino acids. V shed 4 bases and J shed 5 bases, with 17 bases lying between them. The germline gives CDR1 SEHNR, CDR2 FQNEAQ (reference sequence). The CDR3 region is CASSSPVFGEETQYF. CDR3 bases: TGTGCCAGCAGCTCTCCGGTTTTCGGCGAGGAGACCCAGTACTTC. Complete variable domain (other parts from reference TRBV7-9 and TRBJ2-5): DTGVSQNPRHKITKRGQNVTFRCDPISEHNRLYWYRQTLGQGPEFLTYFQNEAQLEKSRLLSDRFSAERPKGSFSTLEIQRTEQGDSAMYLCASSSPVFGEETQYFGPGTRLLVL.

This clonotype was recorded at least ten times. The genes are TRBV5-4 and TRBJ2-7; 8 bases are shared with TRBD2. Germline loops: CDR1 SGHNT, CDR2 YYREEE (reference sequence). V lost 0 bases and J lost 5; bases outside the gene matches: 7. CDR3 length: 15 amino acids. The CDR3 region has the DNA TGTGCCAGCAGCTTGGTAGGAGCGGGAGCCCACGAGCAGTACTTC. Its translation: CASSLVGAGAHEQYF. Complete variable domain (other parts from reference TRBV5-4 and TRBJ2-7): ETGVTQSPTHLIKTRGQQVTLRCSSQSGHNTVSWYQQALGQGPQFIFQYYREEENGRGNFPPRFSGLQFPNYSSELNVNALELDDSALYLCASSLVGAGAHEQYFGPGTRLTVT.

Concerning this clonotype itself: This may come from a read error, since a much larger clone is one base off. The genes are TRBV3-1 and TRBJ2-7, with TRBD1 matching 8 bases. Trimming cost V 8 bases and J 3 bases; bases outside gene matches: 9. Per germline, CDR1 LGHDT and CDR2 YNNKEL (reference sequence). This CDR3 spans 14 amino acids. Here the CDR3 reads CASGPGTGVYEQYF. The CDR3 coding sequence is TGTGCCAGCGGGCCCGGGACAGGAGTCTACGAGCAGTACTTC.

Many counts were recorded for this clonotype. The chain joins TRBV30 to TRBJ2-7; D not resolved. V gave up 2 bases and J gave up 2 bases, with 4 bases separating them. CDR3 length equals 11 residues. Per germline, CDR1 GTSNPN and CDR2 SVGIG (reference sequence). Here the CDR3 DNA reads TGTGCCTGGAGTTTAGCCTACGAGCAGTACTTC. Its protein is CAWSLAYEQYF.

This clonotype was detected many times. V and J are TRBV29-1 and TRBJ2-7, with TRBD1 as a possible D gene (6 bases). This CDR3 comprises 11 residues. Germline values: CDR1 SQVTM, CDR2 ANQGSEA. The V end was cut by 7 bases, the J end by 3 bases, with 10 bases between. In nucleotides, the CDR3 is TGCAGCGCCCGGACAGACTACGAGCAGTACTTC. Protein: CSARTDYEQYF.

This clonotype was seen more than once but under ten times. This chain uses TRBV29-1 with TRBJ1-1, with D possibly TRBD1 on 5 matching bases. Trimming removed 4 bases from V and 1 base from J, with 16 bases in between. The germline gives CDR1 SQVTM, CDR2 ANQGSEA. The CDR3 covers 15 residues. The CDR3 region has the DNA TGCAGCGTTGGGGGGGGGAATATACCGAACACTGAAGCTTTCTTT. Amino acids: CSVGGGNIPNTEAFF.

In this sample, this clonotype turned up many times. The chain links TRBV4-3 to TRBJ1-5, with D maybe TRBD1 (5 bases). Germline V lookup: CDR1 LGHNA, CDR2 YSLEER. The CDR3 is 13 amino acids. V lost 0 bases and J lost 6, with 6 bases in between. The CDR3 DNA sequence: TGCGCCAGCAGCCAAGACAGGGCTCAGCCCCAGCATTTT. It yields the protein CASSQDRAQPQHF.

This clonotype was detected many times. The V gene is TRBV12-3 or TRBV12-4, the J gene TRBJ2-3, with 11 bases identical to TRBD2. V gave up 5 bases and J gave up 6 bases; unmatched junction bases: 7. There are 15 residues in the CDR3. Written as DNA, the CDR3 is TGTGCCAGCAGTCGAGTAGCGGGGGGGTTCGATACGCAGTATTTT. It is translated as CASSRVAGGFDTQYF.

In DNA form, the CDR3 reads TGTGCCAGTAACCTCGGGGGACCCAACTACGAGCAGTACTTC. Residues: CASNLGGPNYEQYF. V gene TRBV19 combines with J gene TRBJ2-7; a weak D match, TRBD2 (6 bases). Germline CDR1 LNHDA, CDR2 SQIVND (reference sequence). The V end lost 7 bases, the J end lost 3 bases, and 16 bases lay between the germline ends. This CDR3 is 14 amino acids long.

The rearrangement joins TRBV11-2 to TRBJ1-4; D is undetermined. CDR1 is SGHAT, CDR2 FQNNGV, per germline. The V end was cut by 4 bases, the J end by 3 bases, with 6 bases between. The CDR3 is 13 residues long. The CDR3 region has the DNA TGTGCCAGCAGCTCCCGTGCTAATGAAAAACTGTTTTTT. Its translation is CASSSRANEKLFF.

This clonotype has more than one count but fewer than ten. The chain has TRBV7-7 and TRBJ1-1; D remains ambiguous. Per germline, CDR1 SSHAT and CDR2 FNYEAQ (reference sequence). The V and J ends lost 3 bases and 0 bases respectively, with 5 bases between them. This CDR3 is 13 amino acids long. DNA of the CDR3: TGTGCCAGCAGCTTTGCAGTGAACACTGAAGCTTTCTTT. Protein product: CASSFAVNTEAFF.

Many counts were recorded for this clonotype. The rearrangement uses TRBV4-3 and TRBJ2-2; TRBD2 is a possible D gene (5 bases). The CDR3 extends over 15 amino acids. Germline V lookup: CDR1 LGHNA, CDR2 YSLEER. V gave up 4 bases and J gave up 2 bases, with 11 bases separating them. The CDR3 DNA is TGCGCCAGCAGCCTCGTACGGGGTAACACCGGGGAGCTGTTTTTT. It translates to CASSLVRGNTGELFF.

Concerning this clonotype: A much more abundant neighbour one base away suggests this may be a read error. The J gene is TRBJ2-3, the V gene TRBV2; 9 nucleotides line up with TRBD1. The CDR3 sequence is 13 residues long. Germline V CDR1 and CDR2: SNHLY, FYNNEI. With V trimmed by 11 bases and J by 3 bases, 6 bases remained unmatched. This chain's CDR3 is CAGRDRATDTQYF. CDR3 DNA: TGTGCCGGCCGGGACAGGGCGACAGATACGCAGTATTTT.